Given below is one TCR beta chain in context. Its antigen is unidentified. This record belongs to a study of cytomegalovirus exposure and HLA in healthy donors. Study-wide results and limits: Later on, analysis showed that most CMV-associated TCR beta chains appeared to be HLA-restricted. Beyond CMV serostatus, there was no information to go on about immune exposure.

CDR1 MNHNS and CDR2 SASEGT come from the germline V gene. Trimming took 5 bases from V and 4 from J; bases not matched to a gene: 8. The CDR3 is made up of 15 amino acids. The PCR was carried out with 60 Vbeta primers and 13 Jbeta primers. Method: immunoSEQ multiplex PCR; TCRdb's copy keeps in-frame clones and lacks some. The sample contains roughly 100,000 clones, about 80% of which appear only once. Material for sequencing was PBMCs. This chain joins TRBV6-1 and TRBJ2-1, with 7 bases aligning to TRBD1. The sequence derives from a man in his 60s in good health and CMV-seropositive. The chain's CDR3 is CASSLDRVGYNEQFF. CDR3 nucleotides: TGTGCCAGCAGTCTCGACAGGGTAGGGTACAATGAGCAGTTCTTC.